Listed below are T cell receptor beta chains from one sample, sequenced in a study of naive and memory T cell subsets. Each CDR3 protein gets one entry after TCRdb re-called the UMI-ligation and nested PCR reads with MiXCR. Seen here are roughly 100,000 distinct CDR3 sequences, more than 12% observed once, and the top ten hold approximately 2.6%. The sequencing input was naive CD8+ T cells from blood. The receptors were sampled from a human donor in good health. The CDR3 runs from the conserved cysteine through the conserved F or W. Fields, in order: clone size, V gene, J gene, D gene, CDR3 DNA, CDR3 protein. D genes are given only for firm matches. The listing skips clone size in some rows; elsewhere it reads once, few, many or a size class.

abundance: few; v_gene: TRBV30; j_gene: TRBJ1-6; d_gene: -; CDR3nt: TGTGCCTGGAGTGCGACCACAGGTTCACCCCTCCACTTT; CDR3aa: CAWSATTGSPLHF
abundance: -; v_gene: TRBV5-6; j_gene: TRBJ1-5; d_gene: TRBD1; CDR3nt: TGTGCCAGCAGGGCCCGGGACAGCCCAGCGGGAGAGCCCCAGCATTTT; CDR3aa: CASRARDSPAGEPQHF
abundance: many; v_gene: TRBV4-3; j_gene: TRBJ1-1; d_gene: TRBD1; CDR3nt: TGCGCCAGCAGGCAAGAACAGGGGCTGTACACTGAAGCTTTCTTT; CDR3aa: CASRQEQGLYTEAFF
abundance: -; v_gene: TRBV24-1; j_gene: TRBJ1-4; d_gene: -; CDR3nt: TGTGCCACCAGTGACCCAGGAACGGAAAAACTGTTTTTT; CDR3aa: CATSDPGTEKLFF
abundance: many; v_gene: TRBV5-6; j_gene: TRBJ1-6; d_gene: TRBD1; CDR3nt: TGTGCCAGCAGCCGGGGGACAGGGAATTCACCCCTCCACTTT; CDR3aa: CASSRGTGNSPLHF
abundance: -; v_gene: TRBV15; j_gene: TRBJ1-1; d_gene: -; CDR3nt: TGTGCCACCAGCAGATCTTTGGGAGGCACTGAAGCTTTCTTT; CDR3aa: CATSRSLGGTEAFF
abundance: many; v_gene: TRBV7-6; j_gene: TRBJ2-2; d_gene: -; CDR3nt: TGTGCCAGCAGCTTAGGGGAGGACACCGGGGAGCTGTTTTTT; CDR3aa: CASSLGEDTGELFF
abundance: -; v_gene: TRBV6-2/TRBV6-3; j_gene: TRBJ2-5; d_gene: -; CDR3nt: TGTGCCAGCAGTTATGGATACCAAGAGACCCAGTACTTC; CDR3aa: CASSYGYQETQYF
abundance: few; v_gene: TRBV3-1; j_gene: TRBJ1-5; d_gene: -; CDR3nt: TGTGCCAGCAGCCAAACAGGTATCAATCAGCCCCAGCATTTT; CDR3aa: CASSQTGINQPQHF
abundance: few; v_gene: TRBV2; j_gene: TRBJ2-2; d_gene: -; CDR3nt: TGTGCCAGCAGTGAAAGCGGGAACACCGGGGAGCTGTTTTTT; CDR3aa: CASSESGNTGELFF
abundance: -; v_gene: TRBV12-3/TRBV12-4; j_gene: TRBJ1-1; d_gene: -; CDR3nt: TGTGCCAGCAGTTGGGCAGGCCAGAACACTGAAGCTTTCTTT; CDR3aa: CASSWAGQNTEAFF
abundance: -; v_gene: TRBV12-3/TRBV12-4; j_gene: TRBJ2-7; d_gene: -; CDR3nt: TGTGCCAGCAGTTTAGGAGTCGTAACGGCCTACGAGCAGTACTTC; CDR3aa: CASSLGVVTAYEQYF
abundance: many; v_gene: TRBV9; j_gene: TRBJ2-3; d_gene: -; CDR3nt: TGTGCCAGCAGCGTAGTCTTCGACGGAGATACGCAGTATTTT; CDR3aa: CASSVVFDGDTQYF
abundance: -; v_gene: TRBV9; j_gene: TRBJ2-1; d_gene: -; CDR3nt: TGTGCCAGCAGCGTTACAAGCTCCTACAATGAGCAGTTCTTC; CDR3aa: CASSVTSSYNEQFF
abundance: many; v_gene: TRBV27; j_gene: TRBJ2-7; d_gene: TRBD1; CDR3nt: TGTGCCAGCAGCCAATGGACAGGCTCCTACGAGCAGTACTTC; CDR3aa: CASSQWTGSYEQYF
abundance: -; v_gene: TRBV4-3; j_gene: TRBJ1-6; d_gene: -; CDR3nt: TGCGCCAGCAGCCGCCAAGCCGTCAGTGAAATTCCCTCACCCCTCCACTTT; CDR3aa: CASSRQAVSEIPSPLHF
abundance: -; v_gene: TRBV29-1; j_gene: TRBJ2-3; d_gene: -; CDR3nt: TGCAGCGCATCTTCGTTCGGGACAGATACGCAGTATTTT; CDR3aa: CSASSFGTDTQYF
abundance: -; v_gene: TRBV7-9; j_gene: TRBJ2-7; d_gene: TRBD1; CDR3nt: TGTGCCAGCAGCTCCGGACAGGGGGCAAGCGAGCAGTACTTC; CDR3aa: CASSSGQGASEQYF
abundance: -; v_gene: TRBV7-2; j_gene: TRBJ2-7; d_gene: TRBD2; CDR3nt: TGTGCCAGCAGCTTACCGGGGGGGGGAGGGACGTTCGAGCAGTACTTC; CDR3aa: CASSLPGGGGTFEQYF
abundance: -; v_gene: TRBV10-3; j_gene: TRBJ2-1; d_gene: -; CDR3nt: TGTGCCATCAGTGAATCCGGGTTAGGGATCAGCTACGAGCAGTTCTTC; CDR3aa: CAISESGLGISYEQFF
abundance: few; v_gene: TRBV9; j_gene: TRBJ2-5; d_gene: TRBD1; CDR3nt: TGTGCCAGCAGCGGAGGCTCAGGGACAGACCAAGAGACCCAGTACTTC; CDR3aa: CASSGGSGTDQETQYF
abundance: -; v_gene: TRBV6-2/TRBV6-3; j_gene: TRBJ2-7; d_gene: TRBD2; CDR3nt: TGTGCCAGCAGTGGACTAGCAGGGTCCTACGAGCAGTACTTC; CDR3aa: CASSGLAGSYEQYF
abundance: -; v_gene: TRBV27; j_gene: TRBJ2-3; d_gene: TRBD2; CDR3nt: TGTGCCAGCAGTTTATATGGACTAGCGGAGGGCACAGATACGCAGTATTTT; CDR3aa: CASSLYGLAEGTDTQYF
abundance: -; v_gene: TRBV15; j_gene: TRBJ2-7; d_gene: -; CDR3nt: TGTGCCACCAGCAGAGAAATAAGGGACGAGCAGTACTTC; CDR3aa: CATSREIRDEQYF
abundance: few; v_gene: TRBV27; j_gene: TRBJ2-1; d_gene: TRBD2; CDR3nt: TGTGCCAGCAGTTTATTAATTGGCGGGGGGCGTAATGAGCAGTTCTTC; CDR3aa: CASSLLIGGGRNEQFF
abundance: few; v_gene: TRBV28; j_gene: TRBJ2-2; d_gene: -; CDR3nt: TGTGCCAGCAGTTTCTTGTTCGGCGGGGAGCTGTTTTTT; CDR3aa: CASSFLFGGELFF
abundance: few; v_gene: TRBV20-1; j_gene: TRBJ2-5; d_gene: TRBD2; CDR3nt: TGCAGTGCTAGTCGGGTAGCGGGCCTCCAAGAGACCCAGTACTTC; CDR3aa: CSASRVAGLQETQYF
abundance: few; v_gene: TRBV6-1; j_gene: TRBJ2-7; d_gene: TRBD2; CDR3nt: TGTGCCAGCAGTGTGACTAGCGGGGCCCTCTACGAGCAGTACTTC; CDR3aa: CASSVTSGALYEQYF
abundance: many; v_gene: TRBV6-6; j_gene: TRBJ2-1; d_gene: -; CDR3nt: TGTGCCAGCGTGGGCAGCCTAGGCAATGAGCAGTTCTTC; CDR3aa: CASVGSLGNEQFF
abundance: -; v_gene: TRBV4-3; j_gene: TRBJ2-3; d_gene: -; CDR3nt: TGCGCCAGCAGCCAAGATCTCTCCGGGGATACGCAGTATTTT; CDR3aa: CASSQDLSGDTQYF
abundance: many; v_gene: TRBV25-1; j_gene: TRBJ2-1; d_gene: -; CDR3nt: TGTGCCACCTGGGACTTCTACAATGAGCAGTTCTTC; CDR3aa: CATWDFYNEQFF
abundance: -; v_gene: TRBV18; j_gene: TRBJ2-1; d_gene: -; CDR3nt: TGTGCCAGCTCCCTCCCGCTGGGTTCCAATGAGCAGTTCTTC; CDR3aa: CASSLPLGSNEQFF
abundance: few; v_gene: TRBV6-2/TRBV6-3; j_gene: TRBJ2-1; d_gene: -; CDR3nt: TGTGCCAGCAGTTACTCGGTTGCCGAGTACGGCAATGAGCAGTTCTTC; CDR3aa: CASSYSVAEYGNEQFF
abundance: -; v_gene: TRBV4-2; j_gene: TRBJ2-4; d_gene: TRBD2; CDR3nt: TGTGCCAGCAGCCCCACGGGACTATTGGGGAACATTCAGTACTTC; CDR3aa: CASSPTGLLGNIQYF
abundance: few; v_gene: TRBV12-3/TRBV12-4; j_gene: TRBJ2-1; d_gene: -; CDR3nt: TGTGCCAGCAGTTTCAGAGATGAGCAGTTCTTC; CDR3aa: CASSFRDEQFF
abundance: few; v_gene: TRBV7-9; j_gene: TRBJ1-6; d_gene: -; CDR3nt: TGTGCCAGCAGCTTTCCCCTCCACTTT; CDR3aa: CASSFPLHF
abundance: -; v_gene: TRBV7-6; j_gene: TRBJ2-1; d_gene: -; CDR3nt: TGTGCCAGCACCCTAGGGGTCCACAATGAGCAGTTCTTC; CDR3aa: CASTLGVHNEQFF
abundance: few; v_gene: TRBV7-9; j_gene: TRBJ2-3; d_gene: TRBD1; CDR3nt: TGTGCCAGCAGCTTCTCCGACAGGGCCCCAGATACGCAGTATTTT; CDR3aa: CASSFSDRAPDTQYF
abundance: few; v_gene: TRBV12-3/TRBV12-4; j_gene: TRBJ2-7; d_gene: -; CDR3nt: TGTGCCAGCAGCTTCGGGTTGGGTCTGATGAAGACCTACGAGCAGTACTTC; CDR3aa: CASSFGLGLMKTYEQYF
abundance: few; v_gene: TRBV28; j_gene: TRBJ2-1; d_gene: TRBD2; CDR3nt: TGTGCCAGCAGCCAAATAGCGGGGGGCTCCTACAATGAGCAGTTCTTC; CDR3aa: CASSQIAGGSYNEQFF
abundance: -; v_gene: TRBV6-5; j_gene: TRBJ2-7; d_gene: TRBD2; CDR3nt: TGTGCCAGCAGCCCAGCCGGGACTAGCCGCGAGCAGTACTTC; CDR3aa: CASSPAGTSREQYF
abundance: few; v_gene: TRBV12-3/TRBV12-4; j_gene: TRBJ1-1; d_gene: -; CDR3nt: TGTGCCAGCAGTTTCGGCAGAGGGGTGAACACTGAAGCTTTCTTT; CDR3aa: CASSFGRGVNTEAFF
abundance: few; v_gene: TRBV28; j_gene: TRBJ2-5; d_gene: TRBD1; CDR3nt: TGTGCCAGTGACAGGGCAAGCAACCAAGAGACCCAGTACTTC; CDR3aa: CASDRASNQETQYF
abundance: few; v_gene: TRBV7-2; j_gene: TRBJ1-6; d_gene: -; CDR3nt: TGTGCCAGCAGCCGAGGAAGGACGGAAGCTAATTCACCCCTCCACTTT; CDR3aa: CASSRGRTEANSPLHF
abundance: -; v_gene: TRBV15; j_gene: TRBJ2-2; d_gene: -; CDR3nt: TGTGCCACCAGCAGAGGAGCTAGCGCAAACACCGGGGAGCTGTTTTTT; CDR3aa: CATSRGASANTGELFF
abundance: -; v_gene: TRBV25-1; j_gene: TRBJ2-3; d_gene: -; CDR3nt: TGTGCCAGCAGTATGGATACGCAGTATTTT; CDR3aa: CASSMDTQYF
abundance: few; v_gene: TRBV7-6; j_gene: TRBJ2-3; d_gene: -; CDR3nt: TGTGCCAGCAGCGTAGAGGCGGGGCGAAGCACAGATACGCAGTATTTT; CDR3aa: CASSVEAGRSTDTQYF
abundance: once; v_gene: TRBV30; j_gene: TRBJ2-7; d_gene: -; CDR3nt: TGTGCCTGGTCCATAGCTGGAGGCGAGCAGTACTTC; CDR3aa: CAWSIAGGEQYF
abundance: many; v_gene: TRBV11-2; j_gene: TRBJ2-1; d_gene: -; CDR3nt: TGTGCCAGCAGACCTAGGGGGAATGAGCAGTTCTTC; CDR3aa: CASRPRGNEQFF
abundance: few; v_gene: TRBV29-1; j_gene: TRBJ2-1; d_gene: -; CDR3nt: TGCAGCGGCAGGGACTCGGCGGATGAGCAGTTCTTC; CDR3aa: CSGRDSADEQFF
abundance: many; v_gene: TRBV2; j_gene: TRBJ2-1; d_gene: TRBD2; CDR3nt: TGTGCCAGCAGTCTAGTCTCTAGCGGGAGGGGGGTAGACAATGAGCAGTTCTTC; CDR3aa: CASSLVSSGRGVDNEQFF
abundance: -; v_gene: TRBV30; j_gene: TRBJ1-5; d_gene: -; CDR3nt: TGTGCCTGGAGTGCCCCCGGCTCGGCCCAGCATTTT; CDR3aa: CAWSAPGSAQHF
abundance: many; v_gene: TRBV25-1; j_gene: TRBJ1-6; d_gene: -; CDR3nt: TGTGCCAGCAGTCGTACCGGGCAGGGCAAAGGGTCACCCCTCCACTTT; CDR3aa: CASSRTGQGKGSPLHF